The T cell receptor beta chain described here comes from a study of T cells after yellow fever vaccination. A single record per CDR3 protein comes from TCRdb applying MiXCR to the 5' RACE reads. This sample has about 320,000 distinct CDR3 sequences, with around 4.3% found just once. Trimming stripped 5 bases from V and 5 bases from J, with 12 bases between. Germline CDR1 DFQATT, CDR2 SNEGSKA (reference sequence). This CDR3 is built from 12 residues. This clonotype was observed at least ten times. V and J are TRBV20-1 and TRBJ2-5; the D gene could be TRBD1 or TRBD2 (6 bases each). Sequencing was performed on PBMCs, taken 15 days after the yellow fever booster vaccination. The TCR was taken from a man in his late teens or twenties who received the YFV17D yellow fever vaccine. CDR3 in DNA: TGCAGTGCTCCTGGAGGGGGGGAGACCCAGTACTTC. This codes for CSAPGGGETQYF.